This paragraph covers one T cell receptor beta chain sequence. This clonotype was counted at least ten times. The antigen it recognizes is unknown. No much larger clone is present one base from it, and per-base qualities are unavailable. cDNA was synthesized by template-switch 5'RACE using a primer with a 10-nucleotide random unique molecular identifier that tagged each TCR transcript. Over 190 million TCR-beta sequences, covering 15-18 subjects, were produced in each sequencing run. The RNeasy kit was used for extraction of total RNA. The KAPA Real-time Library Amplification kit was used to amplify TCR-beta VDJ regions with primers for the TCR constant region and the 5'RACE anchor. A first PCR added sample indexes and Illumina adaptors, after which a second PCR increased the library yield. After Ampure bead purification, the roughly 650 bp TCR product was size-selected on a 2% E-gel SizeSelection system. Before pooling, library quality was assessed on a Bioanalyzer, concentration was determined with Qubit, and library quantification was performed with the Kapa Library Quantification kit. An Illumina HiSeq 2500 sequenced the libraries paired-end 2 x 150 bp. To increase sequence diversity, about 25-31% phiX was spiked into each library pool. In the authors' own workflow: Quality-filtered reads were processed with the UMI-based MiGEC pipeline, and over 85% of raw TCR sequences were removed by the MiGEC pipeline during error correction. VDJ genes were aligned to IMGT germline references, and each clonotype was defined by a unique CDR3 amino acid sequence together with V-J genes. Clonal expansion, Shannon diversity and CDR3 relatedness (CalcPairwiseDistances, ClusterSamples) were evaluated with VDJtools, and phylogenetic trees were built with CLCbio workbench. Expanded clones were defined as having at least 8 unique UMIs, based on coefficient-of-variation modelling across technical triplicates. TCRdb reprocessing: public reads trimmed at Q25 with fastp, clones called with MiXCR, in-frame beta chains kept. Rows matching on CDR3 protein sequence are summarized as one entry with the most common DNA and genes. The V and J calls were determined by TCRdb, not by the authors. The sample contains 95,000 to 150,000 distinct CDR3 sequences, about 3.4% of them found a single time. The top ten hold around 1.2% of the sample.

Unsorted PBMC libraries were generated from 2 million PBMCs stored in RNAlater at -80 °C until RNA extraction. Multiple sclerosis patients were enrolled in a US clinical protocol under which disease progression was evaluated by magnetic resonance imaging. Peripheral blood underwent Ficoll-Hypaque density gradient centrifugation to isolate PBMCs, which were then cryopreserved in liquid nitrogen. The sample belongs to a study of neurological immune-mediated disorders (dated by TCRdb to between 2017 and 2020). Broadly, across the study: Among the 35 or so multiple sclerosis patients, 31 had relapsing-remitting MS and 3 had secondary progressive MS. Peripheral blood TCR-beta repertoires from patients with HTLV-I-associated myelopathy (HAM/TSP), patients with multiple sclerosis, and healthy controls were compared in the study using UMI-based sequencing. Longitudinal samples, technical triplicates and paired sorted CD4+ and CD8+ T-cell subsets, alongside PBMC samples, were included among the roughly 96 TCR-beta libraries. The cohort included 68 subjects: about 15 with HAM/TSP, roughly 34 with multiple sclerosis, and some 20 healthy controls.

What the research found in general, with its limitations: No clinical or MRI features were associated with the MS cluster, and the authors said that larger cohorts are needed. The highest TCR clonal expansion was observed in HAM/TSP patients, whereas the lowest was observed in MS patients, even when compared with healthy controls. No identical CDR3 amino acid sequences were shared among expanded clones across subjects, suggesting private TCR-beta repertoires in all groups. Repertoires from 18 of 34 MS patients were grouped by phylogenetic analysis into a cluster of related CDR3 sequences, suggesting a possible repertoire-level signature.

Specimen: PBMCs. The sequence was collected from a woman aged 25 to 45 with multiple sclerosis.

The nucleotides are TGCGCCAGCAGCCAAAAAAGGGGGCTTGACACTGAAGCTTTCTTT. Translated, this gives CASSQKRGLDTEAFF. The chain is assembled from TRBV4-1 and TRBJ1-1; 7 junctional bases match TRBD1. The CDR3 holds 15 amino acids from the cysteine to the phenylalanine. The kept DNA is CDR3 alone, 45 bases in frame from the first base. Germline trimming amounts to 2 bases on V and 3 bases on J, with 6 as the count of junction bases outside the gene matches. Sequences MGHRA (CDR1) and YSYEKL (CDR2) are obtained from the germline V gene.